These T cell receptor beta chains were read from a single sample in a study of control samples from healthy donors and cancer patients. Clones were sequenced by immunoSEQ multiplex PCR, and TCRdb holds only the in-frame ones, with some missing. The table shows roughly 88,000 clones, with 90% to 95% occurring only once. Sequencing used blood. The receptors shown here come from a woman aged 25 to 45 in good health. Each CDR3 is given with its conserved first and last residue.

TRBV27	TRBJ2-1	CASSLAGSNNEQFF
TRBV29-1	TRBJ2-2	CSVEGGAVTGELFF
TRBV19	TRBJ1-5	CASSETGNQPQHF
TRBV4-2	TRBJ2-4	CASSQEVIAKNIQYF
TRBV27	TRBJ1-4	CASSPSVVVQGGRRSLFF
TRBV4-2	TRBJ1-1	CASSQDKGTEAFF
TRBV5-3	TRBJ1-6	CARSPPGSLYNSPLHF
TRBV5-1	TRBJ1-2	CASSLNPGDNYGYTF
TRBV4-2	TRBJ1-5	CASSQGQENQPQHF
TRBV30	TRBJ1-6	CALWGRGWDSPLHF
TRBV10-3	TRBJ2-5	CATESAGAAETQYF
TRBV6-5	TRBJ1-1	CASGGPGDTEAFF
TRBV2	TRBJ1-5	CASSDRGVGQPQHF
TRBV12-5	TRBJ2-4	CASGSRGNIQYF
TRBV6-1	TRBJ2-1	CASSDGMGRLAGFHNEQFF
TRBV6-5	TRBJ1-2	CASSSRTIGGYTF
TRBV21-1	TRBJ1-2	CASSKWGGQGAYHYGYTF
TRBV9	TRBJ1-1	CASSVGGATTEAFF
TRBV5-6	TRBJ1-1	CASSWGQKMNTEAFF
TRBV5-4	TRBJ1-5	CASSLGGRGGQPQHF
TRBV7-9	TRBJ2-7	CASSSVRGSSYEQYF
TRBV19	TRBJ1-5	CASTGQLYQPQHF
TRBV19	TRBJ1-1	CASSSGMNTEAFF
TRBV7-2	TRBJ2-2	CASTPNRGGAGELFF
TRBV7-6	TRBJ2-1	CASSFGTLNEQFF
TRBV19	TRBJ1-1	CASNRAAGSKAFF
TRBV23-1	TRBJ1-5	CASSQSPRGGYQPQHF
TRBV3-1/TRBV3-2	TRBJ2-1	CASSPRKGGYNEQFF
TRBV5-1	TRBJ1-1	CASSSLGAQNTEAFF
TRBV25-1	TRBJ1-2	CASSVGGNYGYTF
TRBV6-5	TRBJ1-5	CASRFGTSSQPQHF
TRBV18	TRBJ2-3	CASSPLAMSDTQYF
TRBV3-1/TRBV3-2	TRBJ1-6	CASSQDTAPWPLHF
TRBV29-1	TRBJ2-2	CSVEGHNTGELFF
TRBV3-1/TRBV3-2	TRBJ2-7	CASSPGQYPVYEQYF
TRBV5-6	TRBJ2-7	CASSVGQGLSTMQYF
TRBV21-1	TRBJ2-7	CASSRNRVPSYEQYF
TRBV3-1/TRBV3-2	TRBJ2-7	CASSFRQVGEQYF
TRBV5-4	TRBJ1-5	CASSSGTAQPQHF
TRBV2	TRBJ2-2	CASSEITANTGELFF
TRBV7-9	TRBJ2-1	CASSLGHNEQFF
TRBV19	TRBJ2-3	CASSIGIHSTDTQYF